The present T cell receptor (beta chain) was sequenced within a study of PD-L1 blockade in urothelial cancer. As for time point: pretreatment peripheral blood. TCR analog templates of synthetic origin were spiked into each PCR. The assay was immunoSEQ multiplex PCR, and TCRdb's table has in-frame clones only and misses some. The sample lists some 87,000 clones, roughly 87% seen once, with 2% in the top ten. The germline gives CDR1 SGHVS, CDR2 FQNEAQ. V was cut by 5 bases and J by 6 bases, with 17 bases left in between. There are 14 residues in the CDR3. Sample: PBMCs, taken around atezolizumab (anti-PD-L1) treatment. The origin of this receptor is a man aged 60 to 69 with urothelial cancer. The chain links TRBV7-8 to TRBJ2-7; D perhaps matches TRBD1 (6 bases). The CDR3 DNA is TGTGCCAGCAGCGTTACGCGGCTGGGGGCCGAGCAGTACTTC. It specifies CASSVTRLGAEQYF.